The 25 T cell receptor beta chains reported below all come from one sample, sequenced in a study of blood T cell repertoires in COVID-19. Sequenced by immunoSEQ multiplex PCR; TCRdb stores in-frame clones only, minus some. The sample has just over 350,000 clones; over 75% are singletons. Sequenced material: PBMCs or T cells enriched from blood (not recorded which). The receptors originated from a young woman who had recovered from COVID-19.

The V call is TRBV28, the J call TRBJ2-7; the D gene is possibly TRBD1 (5 bases). Trimming pared 5 bases from V and 7 bases from J, leaving 18 bases between. This CDR3 region has 14 residues. CDR1 is MDHEN and CDR2 is SYDVKM in the germline V gene. CDR3 in DNA: TGTGCCAGCAGTCCGACGGACACGAGTAGGGAGCAGTACTTC. Translation: CASSPTDTSREQYF.

DNA of the CDR3: TGTGCCAGCAGCTCCGGACAGGGGCTTAGTGGCTACACCTTC. It specifies CASSSGQGLSGYTF. The V gene is TRBV5-6, the J gene TRBJ1-2; TRBD1 matches at 9 bases. CDR1 is SGHDT and CDR2 is YYEEEE in the germline V gene. The CDR3 totals 14 residues. V lost 3 bases, J lost 7 bases, and 7 bases stayed unmatched.

The genes are TRBV3-1 (or the pseudogene TRBV3-2) and TRBJ2-1, with 13 nucleotides matching TRBD2. Germline V gene lookup returns CDR1 LGHDT and CDR2 YNNKEL (reference sequence). This CDR3 is 16 amino acids long. Trimming took 0 bases from V and 8 from J; bases not matched to a gene: 4. The CDR3 DNA sequence: TGTGCCAGCAGCCAAGATGGACTAGCGGGAGTGGATGAGCAGTTCTTC. This encodes CASSQDGLAGVDEQFF.

V is TRBV6-5 and J is TRBJ2-7; maybe TRBD2 (6 bases). Trimming left V 0 bases short and J 3 bases short, with 12 bases between. The CDR3 sequence is 15 residues long. Germline V gives CDR1 MNHEY, CDR2 SVGAGI. DNA of the CDR3: TGTGCCAGCAGTTACTCGTCGGAGGGTAGCTACGAGCAGTACTTC. Protein sequence: CASSYSSEGSYEQYF.

The V call is TRBV2, the J call TRBJ2-1, with 9 bases fitting TRBD2. CDR1 and CDR2 (germline): SNHLY, FYNNEI. The junction had 4 bases not matched to a gene; V was cut back by 2 bases and J by 8 bases. The CDR3 has 14 residues. This CDR3 reads CASSEFSGSDEQFF. DNA of the CDR3: TGTGCCAGCAGTGAATTTAGCGGGAGCGATGAGCAGTTCTTC. Supplemented by reference TRBV2 and TRBJ2-1, the full variable domain reads EPEVTQTPSHQVTQMGQEVILRCVPISNHLYFYWYRQILGQKVEFLVSFYNNEISEKSEIFDDQFSVERPDGSNFTLKIRSTKLEDSAMYFCASSEFSGSDEQFFGPGTRLTVL.

This clone was observed a handful of times. The chain uses TRBV30 and TRBJ1-5, with D possibly matching TRBD1 (6 bases). V was clipped by 0 bases and J by 5 bases, with 14 bases between them. Looked up from germline, CDR1 is GTSNPN and CDR2 is SVGIG (reference sequence). The CDR3 sequence is 15 residues long. CDR3 sequence reads: CAWSVRGFGDQPQHF. In nucleotides, the CDR3 is TGTGCCTGGAGTGTTAGGGGGTTTGGGGATCAGCCCCAGCATTTT.

The genes are TRBV23-1 and TRBJ1-5, with D unresolved. TRBV23-1 is placed among ORFs of uncertain function. The CDR3 consists of 9 residues. Trimming removed 8 bases from V and 8 bases from J, with 4 bases in between. The CDR3 region is CASCEPQHF. The CDR3 region has the DNA TGCGCCAGCTGCGAGCCCCAGCATTTT.

V and J are TRBV6-5 and TRBJ1-1; TRBD1 agrees at 7 bases. From germline, CDR1 is MNHEY and CDR2 SVGAGI. The CDR3 covers 15 residues. V dropped 5 bases and J dropped 2; count of bases not matched to a gene: 8. CDR3 region: CASSQRQGPNTEAFF. CDR3 DNA sequence: TGTGCCAGCAGTCAACGACAGGGTCCTAACACTGAAGCTTTCTTT.

This clone was seen once. This chain links TRBV7-9 with TRBJ2-1; possibly TRBD1 for D (5 bases). CDR1 and CDR2 (germline): SEHNR, FQNEAQ (reference sequence). This CDR3 contains 11 residues. The V gene lost 5 bases and the J gene lost 11 bases, with 10 bases spanning the gap. The CDR3 DNA sequence: TGTGCCAGCAGCGGCAGGGCGCAGCAGTTCTTC. Protein: CASSGRAQQFF.

The chain couples TRBV9 to TRBJ1-2; D might be TRBD1 (6 bases). Germline CDR1 SGDLS, CDR2 YYNGEE. The CDR3 is 16 amino acids. V was cut by 3 bases and J by 4 bases, with 19 bases left in between. CDR3 sequence: CASSAAYRGLSYGYTF. Written as DNA, the CDR3 is TGTGCCAGCAGCGCTGCCTATAGGGGGTTATCCTATGGCTACACCTTC.

The chain combines TRBV6-5 with TRBJ1-2, with no clear D. CDR3 length: 12 amino acids. From germline, CDR1 is MNHEY and CDR2 SVGAGI. The germline V and J ends were trimmed by 0 bases and 8 bases, with 7 bases remaining between them. The chain's CDR3 is CASSYSMQGYTF. CDR3 DNA sequence: TGTGCCAGCAGTTACTCGATGCAGGGCTACACCTTC.

V usage is TRBV30 and J usage is TRBJ1-2; D ambiguous. V lost 0 bases, J lost 2 bases, and 10 bases lay in between. The V gene's germline CDR1 is GTSNPN and CDR2 SVGIG (reference sequence). The CDR3 spans 14 residues. The CDR3 DNA follows: TGTGCCTGGAGTGTACCCCCGGGAAACTATGGCTACACCTTC. This translates into CAWSVPPGNYGYTF.

This clone was recorded once. J is TRBJ2-1 and V is TRBV4-2; TRBD2 agrees at 10 bases. CDR1 LGHNA and CDR2 YNFKEQ come from the germline V gene. There are 15 residues in the CDR3. Trimming removed 1 base from V and 6 bases from J; junction bases left unmatched: 3. The DNA for the CDR3 is TGTGCCAGCAGCCAAGGGCTAGCGGGAGCCAATGAGCAGTTCTTC. Translating gives CASSQGLAGANEQFF.

The J gene is TRBJ1-5, the V gene TRBV27, with D uncertain. The CDR3 is 13 amino acids. The ends were cut back, 1 base at V and 5 bases at J, with 6 bases in the middle. Looked up from germline, CDR1 is MNHEY and CDR2 is SMNVEV (reference sequence). The CDR3 region is CASSLLRDQPQHF. DNA of the CDR3: TGTGCCAGCAGTTTATTGAGAGATCAGCCCCAGCATTTT.

This chain links TRBV10-2 with TRBJ1-6; D may be TRBD1 (5 bases). Per germline, CDR1 WSHSY and CDR2 SAAADI. Deletions cut 3 bases from V and 8 bases from J, with 14 bases between. The CDR3 has 15 amino acids. The CDR3 region has the DNA TGCGCCAGCAGTGACTTTACAGGAGACTATTCACCCCTCCACTTT. Translated: CASSDFTGDYSPLHF.

The rearrangement uses TRBV28 and TRBJ2-1, with 7 bases fitting TRBD2. V gave up 5 bases and J gave up 9 bases; unmatched junction bases: 10. From germline, CDR1 is MDHEN and CDR2 SYDVKM. The CDR3 runs to 14 residues. In nucleotides, the CDR3 is TGTGCCAGCAGTACCCTAGCGGTCCGCAGTGAGCAGTTCTTC. Residues: CASSTLAVRSEQFF.

The CDR3 reads CASSPQQLTPWGGVDTQYF. Written as DNA, the CDR3 is TGTGCCAGCTCACCACAACAACTCACCCCTTGGGGAGGGGTAGATACGCAGTATTTT. The chain couples TRBV18 to TRBJ2-3; 7 bases map to TRBD2. V shed 1 base and J 5 bases; nucleotides not matched to a gene: 18. The germline V gene encodes CDR1 KGHSH and CDR2 LQKENI. The CDR3 is 19 amino acids. Supplemented by reference TRBV18 and TRBJ2-3, the full variable domain reads NAGVMQNPRHLVRRRGQEARLRCSPMKGHSHVYWYRQLPEEGLKFMVYLQKENIIDESGMPKERFSAEFPKEGPSILRIQQVVRGDSAAYFCASSPQQLTPWGGVDTQYFGPGTRLTVL.

This chain uses TRBV27 with TRBJ2-1; 8 bases line up with TRBD1. Germline-derived CDR1 and CDR2 are MNHEY and SMNVEV (reference sequence). The V gene end was trimmed by 8 bases and the J gene end by 7 bases; junction bases not matched to a gene: 7. The CDR3 loop spans 13 amino acids. The CDR3 reads CASGSDRGNEQFF. The CDR3 bases are TGTGCCAGCGGGAGCGACAGGGGTAATGAGCAGTTCTTC.

This chain joins TRBV24-1 and TRBJ1-2; D uncertain. CDR3 length equals 13 residues. Per germline, CDR1 KGHDR and CDR2 SFDVKD. V was clipped by 2 bases and J by 5 bases, with 8 bases between them. The CDR3 region is CATSDYHGYGYTF. The CDR3 nucleotides are TGTGCCACCAGTGATTATCACGGGTATGGCTACACCTTC.

The chain is built from TRBV5-1 and TRBJ1-2, with D maybe TRBD1 (5 bases). Per the germline V gene, CDR1 is SGHRS and CDR2 is YFSETQ. The CDR3 covers 14 residues. V lost 5 bases to trimming and J lost 8 bases, with 19 bases between them. The CDR3 DNA sequence: TGCGCCAGCAGTCGGACATCCCAACGTGGAGGCTACACCTTC. Protein: CASSRTSQRGGYTF.

The rearrangement links TRBV11-3 to TRBJ1-5, with D perhaps matching TRBD1 (6 bases). V was shortened by 5 bases and J by 3 bases, with 17 bases between the two germline ends. This CDR3 has 16 amino acids. Germline CDR1 is SGHNT and CDR2 is YENEEA. CDR3 amino acids: CASSPTGGAPNQPQHF. The CDR3 DNA reads as TGTGCCAGCAGCCCAACCGGGGGGGCCCCCAATCAGCCCCAGCATTTT.

The chain carries TRBV18 and TRBJ1-2; D call uncertain. The V end lost 2 bases, the J end lost 7 bases, and 14 bases lay between the germline ends. Germline V lookup: CDR1 KGHSH, CDR2 LQKENI. The CDR3 spans 14 residues. The CDR3 region has the DNA TGTGCCAGCTCACCAGATGAAGCCTCAGGTGGCTACACCTTC. It translates to CASSPDEASGGYTF.

This sequence joins TRBV3-1 (or the pseudogene TRBV3-2) and TRBJ2-1; 9 bases align to TRBD2. Trimming cost V 0 bases and J 0 bases; bases outside gene matches: 6. CDR1 is LGHDT, CDR2 YNNKEL, per germline (reference sequence). CDR3 length equals 18 residues. The CDR3 DNA reads TGTGCCAGCAGCCAAGAAGGGCTAGCGGGACCCTCCTACAATGAGCAGTTCTTC. Its protein is CASSQEGLAGPSYNEQFF.

The chain has TRBV9 and TRBJ1-1; D gene uncertain. V gave up 0 bases and J gave up 1 base, with 10 bases separating them. In germline, CDR1 is SGDLS, CDR2 YYNGEE. The CDR3 runs to 15 residues. For the CDR3, the DNA is TGTGCCAGCAGCGTAGCTGAAGCCGAGAACACTGAAGCTTTCTTT. Translating it yields CASSVAEAENTEAFF.

The V gene is TRBV19, the J gene TRBJ2-7, with 7 bases lining up with TRBD2. V lost 4 bases to trimming and J lost 0 bases; unmatched junction nucleotides: 15. Looked up from germline, CDR1 is LNHDA and CDR2 is SQIVND (reference sequence). The CDR3 is 18 residues long. This chain's CDR3 is CASSTTLSTAGSSYEQYF. The CDR3 nucleotides read TGTGCCAGTAGTACCACCCTCTCGACAGCGGGGAGCTCCTACGAGCAGTACTTC.